This T cell receptor beta chain comes out of a study of T-cell reconstitution after alpha-beta-depleted transplantation in children. In its sample, this clonotype was seen many times. Unique molecular identifiers were incorporated when the TCRbeta library was constructed. TCRdb reanalysed the PCR reads using MiXCR and keeps one entry per CDR3 protein. The data contain about 240,000 distinct CDR3 sequences, 12% of them singletons. Germline CDR1 and CDR2: MNHEY and SVGEGT. The CDR3 consists of 16 residues. Trimming removed 7 bases at V and 5 bases at J, with 21 bases between. V usage is TRBV6-2 or TRBV6-3 and J usage is TRBJ2-4, with D tentatively TRBD1 or TRBD2 (6 bases each). The sample here was PBMCs from the stem cell graft donor, taken from the stem cell graft. The clonotype was recovered from a human donor who donated a stem cell graft to a child with acute lymphoblastic leukemia. Written as DNA, the CDR3 is TGTGCCAGCACCCGGACAGCCACGACGGGAGAAAACATTCAGTACTTC. It codes for CASTRTATTGENIQYF.